This note documents a single T cell receptor beta chain sequence. Antigen: not known. The data originate from a study of cytomegalovirus exposure and HLA in healthy donors. Study outcomes and limitations: The study labeled more than 150 TCR beta chains cytomegalovirus-associated.

Germline V CDR1 and CDR2: KGHSH, LQKENI. The CDR3 covers 13 residues. The V gene lost 6 bases and the J gene lost 3 bases, with 11 bases spanning the gap. The data were produced by immunoSEQ multiplex PCR, yet TCRdb's version contains in-frame clones alone and is incomplete. Among 250,000 to 350,000 clones listed, over 75% were seen once. The sample comprised PBMCs. The source is a woman aged 18 to 35 in good health and CMV-seronegative. The chain couples TRBV18 to TRBJ1-2, with D possibly matching TRBD1 (6 bases). The CDR3 spells CASSPSGDYGYTF. In DNA form, the CDR3 reads TGTGCCAGCTCCCCATCAGGGGACTATGGCTACACCTTC.